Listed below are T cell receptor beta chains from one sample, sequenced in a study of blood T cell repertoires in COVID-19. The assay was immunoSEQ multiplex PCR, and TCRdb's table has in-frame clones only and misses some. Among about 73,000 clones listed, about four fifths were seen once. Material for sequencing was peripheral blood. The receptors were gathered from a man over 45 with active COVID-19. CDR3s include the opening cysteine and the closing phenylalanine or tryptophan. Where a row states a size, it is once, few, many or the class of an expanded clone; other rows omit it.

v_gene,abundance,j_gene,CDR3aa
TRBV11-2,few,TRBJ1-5,CASSLEGQGSQPQHF
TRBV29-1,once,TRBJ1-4,CSVGVGTKATNEKLFF
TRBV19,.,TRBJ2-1,CASRTSGRGTYNEQFF
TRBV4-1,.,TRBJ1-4,CASSREAGWSNEKLFF
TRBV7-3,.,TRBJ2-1,CASSLGGTGYEQFF
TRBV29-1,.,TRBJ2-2,CSVAQGTHTGELFF
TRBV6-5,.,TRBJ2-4,CASSSRDSKGKNIQYF
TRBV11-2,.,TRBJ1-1,CASSRTGGEVEAFF
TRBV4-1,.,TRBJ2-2,CASSRLGALVATGELFF
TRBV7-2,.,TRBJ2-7,CASSSGQGAYEQYF
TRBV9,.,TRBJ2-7,CASSAGQGVYEQYF
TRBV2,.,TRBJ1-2,CASSRDREDYGYTF
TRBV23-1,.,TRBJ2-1,CASSHSRGGGPYNEQFF
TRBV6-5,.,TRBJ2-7,CASSYTTGSEQYF
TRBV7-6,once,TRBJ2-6,CASSLGDRTLSGANVLTF
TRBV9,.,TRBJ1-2,CASSALGDRANYGYTF
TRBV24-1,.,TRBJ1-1,CATSDLGQGARLNTEAFF
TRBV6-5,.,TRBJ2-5,CASSKPGTGGETQYF
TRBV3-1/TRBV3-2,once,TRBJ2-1,CASSQVLAGNEQFF
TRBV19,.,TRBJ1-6,CASTPAEESSPLHF
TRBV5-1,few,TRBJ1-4,CASSFGQGPEKLFF
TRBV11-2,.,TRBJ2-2,CASTYRDTYYGGELFF
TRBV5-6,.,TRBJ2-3,CASSPLGGSTDTQYF
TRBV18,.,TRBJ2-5,CASSPGATQETQYF
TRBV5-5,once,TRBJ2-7,CASSLEGLLLGEQYF
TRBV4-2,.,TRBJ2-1,CASSQDFTGVAFF
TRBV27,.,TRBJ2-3,CASSRTSGPDTQYF
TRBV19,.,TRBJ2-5,CASSIGTSIPQETQYF
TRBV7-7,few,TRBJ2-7,CASSLAGQVTKSNSYEQYF
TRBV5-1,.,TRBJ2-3,CASSLPGLAGGGTDTQYF
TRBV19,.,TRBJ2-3,CASPWGGGSTDTQYF
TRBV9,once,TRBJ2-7,CASSGQGAYEQYF
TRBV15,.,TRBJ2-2,CATSRESLGNTGELFF
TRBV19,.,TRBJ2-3,CANDIFSTDTQYF
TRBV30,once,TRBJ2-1,CAWSGVLRLAGLTEQFF
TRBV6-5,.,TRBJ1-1,CASRNSRTGEAFF
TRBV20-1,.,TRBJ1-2,CSARDLGVAPF
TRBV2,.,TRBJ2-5,CASRSSGGASWLETQYF
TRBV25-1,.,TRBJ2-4,CARQGAGYIQYF
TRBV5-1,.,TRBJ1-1,CASSLGQGFDTEAFF
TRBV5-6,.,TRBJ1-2,CASSLDGTGGHYGYTF
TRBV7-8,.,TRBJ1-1,CASSLARRSSLMNTEAFF
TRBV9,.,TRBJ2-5,CASSATSGGAQETQYF
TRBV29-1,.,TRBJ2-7,CSVEDPRGNSYEQYF
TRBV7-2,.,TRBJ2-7,CASSVRGTGRAYEQYF
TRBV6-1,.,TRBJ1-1,CASSEMATEAFF
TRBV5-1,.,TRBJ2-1,CASSLAAGGYNEQFF
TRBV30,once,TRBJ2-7,CAWSVQGYEQYF
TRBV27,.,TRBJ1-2,CASSLGANYGYTF
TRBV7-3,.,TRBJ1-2,CASSLRPGTGLGDGYTF
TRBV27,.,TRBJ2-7,CASSPLGRGEQYF
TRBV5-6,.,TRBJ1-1,CASSLGAWMNTEAFF
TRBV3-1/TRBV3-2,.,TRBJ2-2,CASRLAGANTGELFF